This T cell receptor beta chain was captured by sequencing in a study of shared clonotypes between healthy human individuals. Repertoires were generated with immunoSEQ multiplex PCR, while TCRdb's copy carries only in-frame clones and drops some. Here the sample spans over a million clones, approximately 72% being singletons. Notes on this clone: As yet, its antigen is unknown.

Findings and caveats of the study: Owing to a small donor count, the genetic and exposure-history diversity represented was limited. The generation probabilities recorded for non-shared clonotypes fell below those of clonotypes shared by all four donors.

Germline lookup yields CDR1 LNHDA and CDR2 SQIVND (reference sequence). The CDR3 is made up of 20 amino acids. V was clipped by 7 bases and J by 1 base, with 28 bases between them. Sequenced material: memory CD4+ T cells sorted from blood. Subset specified: CD45RA-negative fraction. The chain uses TRBV19 and TRBJ2-2, with D tentatively TRBD1 or TRBD2 (5 bases each). The sequence derives from a young man in good health. This CDR3 reads CASTSNLIRWGRKNTGELFF. CDR3 nucleotide sequence: TGTGCCAGTACCAGCAACTTAATCAGATGGGGACGGAAGAACACCGGGGAGCTGTTTTTT.